This T cell receptor (beta chain) was documented in a study of blood T cells in healthy people across ages. CDR1 and CDR2 from the germline V gene are SQVTM and ANQGSEA. Trimming cost V 6 bases and J 6 bases, with 11 bases left between them. This CDR3 is 12 amino acids long. The authors ran a second PCR of 7 to 11 cycles using a sample-barcoded 5' primer and a J-beta primer mix. TCRdb analysed the 5' RACE reads with MiXCR anew, one entry per CDR3 protein. The profile shows around 940,000 distinct CDR3 sequences, roughly half of them singletons. This TCR came from a woman aged 55 to 70 in good health. V gene TRBV29-1 combines with J gene TRBJ1-4; D perhaps matches TRBD1 (5 bases). Specimen: blood. This CDR3 is CSVRGDDEKLFF. As DNA, the CDR3 is TGCAGCGTAAGGGGCGACGATGAAAAACTGTTTTTT.